The clone carrying this TCR beta chain was observed a single time. The target antigen is unknown. The data belong to a study of shared clonotypes between healthy human individuals. Study-wide background: Aged 18 to 49, the donors were a couple of women and a few men. Each donor contributed plates that comprised three CD4 naive, three CD4 memory, two CD8 naive and one CD8 memory. Study observations and caveats: The small donor group covered limited genetic and exposure diversity.

The CDR3 is made up of 16 amino acids. CDR1 and CDR2 (germline): SGHNT, YYREEE (reference sequence). Trimming shortened V by 0 bases and J by 7 bases, and 14 bases separated the two germline ends. Authors' analysis steps: ImmunoSEQ junction-only sequences lacked quality scores, so their filtering differed. Assay: immunoSEQ multiplex PCR; the TCRdb copy retains only in-frame clones and omits some. V, J and clone size reflect that table, while D and trimming were determined from the DNA. There are around 2,000,000 clones in the sample; around 95% occur only once, and 0.1% to 0.15% lies in the top ten. The rearrangement uses TRBV5-4 and TRBJ1-6, with D perhaps matching TRBD1 (6 bases). This receptor was identified in a man younger than 35 in good health. Sequenced material: naive CD4+ T cells sorted from blood. Described subset: CD45RA+ positively selected. The CDR3 reads CASSLGATGLNSPLHF. The CDR3 DNA is TGTGCCAGCAGCTTGGGCGCCACAGGGCTCAATTCACCCCTCCACTTT.